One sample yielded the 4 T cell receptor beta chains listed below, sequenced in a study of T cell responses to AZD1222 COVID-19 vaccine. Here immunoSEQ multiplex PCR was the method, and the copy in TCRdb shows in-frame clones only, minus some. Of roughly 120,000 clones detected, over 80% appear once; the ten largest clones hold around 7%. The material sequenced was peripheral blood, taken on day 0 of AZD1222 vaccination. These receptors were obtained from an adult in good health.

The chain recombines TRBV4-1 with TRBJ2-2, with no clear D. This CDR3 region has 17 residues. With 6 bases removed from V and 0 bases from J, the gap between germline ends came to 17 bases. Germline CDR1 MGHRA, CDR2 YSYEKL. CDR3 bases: TGCGCCAGCAGACACGCCCAGCTTCTTCCGAACACCGGGGAGCTGTTTTTT. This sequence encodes CASRHAQLLPNTGELFF.

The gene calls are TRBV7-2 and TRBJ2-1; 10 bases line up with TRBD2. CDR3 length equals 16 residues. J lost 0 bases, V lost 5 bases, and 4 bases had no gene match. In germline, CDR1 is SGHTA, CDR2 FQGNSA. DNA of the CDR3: TGTGCCAGCAGCATTAGCGGGGGGAGCTCCTACAATGAGCAGTTCTTC. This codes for CASSISGGSSYNEQFF.

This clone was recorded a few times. CDR3 bases: TGTGCCAGCAGTTTATCCGGGACGGAGAACACTGAAGCTTTCTTT. This gives the protein CASSLSGTENTEAFF. V and J are TRBV7-3 and TRBJ1-1, with a weak D call TRBD1 (5 bases). Per germline, CDR1 SGHTA and CDR2 FQGTGA. This CDR3 is built from 15 residues. The V end lost 6 bases, the J end lost 1 base, and 15 bases lay between the germline ends.

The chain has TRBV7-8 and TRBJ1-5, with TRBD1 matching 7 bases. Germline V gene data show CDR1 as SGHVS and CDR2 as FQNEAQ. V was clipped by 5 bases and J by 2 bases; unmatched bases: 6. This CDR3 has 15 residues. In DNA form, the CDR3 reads TGTGCCAGCAGCCCCAGACAGGGAGGCAATCAGCCCCAGCATTTT. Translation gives CASSPRQGGNQPQHF. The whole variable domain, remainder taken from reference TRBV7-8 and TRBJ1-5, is GAGVSQSPRYKVAKRGQDVALRCDPISGHVSLFWYQQALGQGPEFLTYFQNEAQLDKSGLPSDRFFAERPEGSVSTLKIQRTQQEDSAVYLCASSPRQGGNQPQHFGDGTRLSIL.